This T cell receptor beta chain was recovered during a study of monozygotic twins with inflammatory bowel disease. Findings and caveats of the study: Part of the variability in patient repertoires may have come from differing immunosuppressive treatments. None of the different T cell subtypes could be distinguished from one another. IBD patients had lower TCRbeta diversity (inverse Simpson) than healthy co-twins.

During cDNA synthesis, UMIs that each contained a 6-nucleotide sample barcode were added by means of template switching. One entry per CDR3 protein, without DNA, is what TCRdb gives after re-calling the 5' RACE reads. Its clone listing holds about 380,000 distinct CDR3 sequences. CDR1 SGHTA and CDR2 FQGNSA come from the germline V gene. CDR3 length: 13 amino acids. With regard to this clonotype: Antigen: not known.

The sequence was collected from a human donor with ulcerative colitis or Crohn's disease, or a healthy co-twin of an affected twin (not recorded which). Sequencing used blood. The V call is TRBV7-2, the J call TRBJ1-5. The chain's CDR3 is CASSLELRPDRHF.